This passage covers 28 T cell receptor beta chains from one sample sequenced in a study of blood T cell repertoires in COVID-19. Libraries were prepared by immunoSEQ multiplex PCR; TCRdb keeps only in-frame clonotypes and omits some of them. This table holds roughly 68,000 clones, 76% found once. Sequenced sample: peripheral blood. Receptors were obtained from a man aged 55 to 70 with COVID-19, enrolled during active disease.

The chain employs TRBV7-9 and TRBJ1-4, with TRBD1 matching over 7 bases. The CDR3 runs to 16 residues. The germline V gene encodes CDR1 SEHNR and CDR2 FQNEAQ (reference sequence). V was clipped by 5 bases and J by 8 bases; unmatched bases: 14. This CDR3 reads CASSPRGRQGGEKLFF. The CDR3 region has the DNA TGTGCCAGCAGCCCCAGGGGCCGACAGGGTGGGGAAAAACTGTTTTTT.

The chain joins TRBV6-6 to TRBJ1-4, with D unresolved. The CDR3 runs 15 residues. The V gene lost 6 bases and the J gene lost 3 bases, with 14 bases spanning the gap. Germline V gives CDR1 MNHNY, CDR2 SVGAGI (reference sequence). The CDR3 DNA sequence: TGTGCCAGCAGAGGGCCCGAGAGGGCTAATGAAAAACTGTTTTTT. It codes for CASRGPERANEKLFF.

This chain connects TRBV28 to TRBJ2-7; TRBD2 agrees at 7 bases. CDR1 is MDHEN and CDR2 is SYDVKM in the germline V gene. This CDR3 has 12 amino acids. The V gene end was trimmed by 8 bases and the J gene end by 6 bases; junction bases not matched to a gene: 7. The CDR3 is CASAGGYSEQYF. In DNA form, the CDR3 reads TGTGCCAGCGCCGGGGGGTATTCCGAGCAGTACTTC.

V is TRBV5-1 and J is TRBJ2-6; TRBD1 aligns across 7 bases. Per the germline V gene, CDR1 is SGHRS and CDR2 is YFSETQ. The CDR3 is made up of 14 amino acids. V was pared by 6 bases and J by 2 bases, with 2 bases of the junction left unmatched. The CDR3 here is CASIGQAGANVLTF. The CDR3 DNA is TGCGCCAGCATTGGACAGGCTGGGGCCAACGTCCTGACTTTC.

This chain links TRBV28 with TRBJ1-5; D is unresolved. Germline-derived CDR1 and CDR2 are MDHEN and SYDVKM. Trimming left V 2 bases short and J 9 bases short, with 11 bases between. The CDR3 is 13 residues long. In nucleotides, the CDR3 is TGTGCCAGCAGTTTAGTGGGGAGTGGGCCCCAGCATTTT. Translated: CASSLVGSGPQHF. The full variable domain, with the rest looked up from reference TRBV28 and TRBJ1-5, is DVKVTQSSRYLVKRTGEKVFLECVQDMDHENMFWYRQDPGLGLRLIYFSYDVKMKEKGDIPEGYSVSREKKERFSLILESASTNQTSMYLCASSLVGSGPQHFGDGTRLSIL.

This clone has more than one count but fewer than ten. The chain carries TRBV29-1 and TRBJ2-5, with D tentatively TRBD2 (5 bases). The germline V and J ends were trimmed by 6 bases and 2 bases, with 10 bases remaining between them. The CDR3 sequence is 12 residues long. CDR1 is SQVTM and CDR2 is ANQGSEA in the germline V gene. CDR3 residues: CSVAAAQETQYF. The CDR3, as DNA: TGCAGCGTGGCAGCGGCACAAGAGACCCAGTACTTC.

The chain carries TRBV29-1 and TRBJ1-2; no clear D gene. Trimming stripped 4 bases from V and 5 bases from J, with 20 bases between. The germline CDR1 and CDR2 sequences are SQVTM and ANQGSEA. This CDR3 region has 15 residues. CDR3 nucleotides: TGCAGCGTTGCCAACCGACCTGGAAGGAGGTATGGCTACACCTTC. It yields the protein CSVANRPGRRYGYTF.

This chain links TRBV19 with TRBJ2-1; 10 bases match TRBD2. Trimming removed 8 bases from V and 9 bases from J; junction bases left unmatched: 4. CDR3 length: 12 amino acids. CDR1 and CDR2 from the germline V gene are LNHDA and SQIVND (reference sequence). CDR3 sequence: CASWTSGSEQFF. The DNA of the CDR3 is TGTGCCAGTTGGACTAGCGGTTCTGAGCAGTTCTTC.

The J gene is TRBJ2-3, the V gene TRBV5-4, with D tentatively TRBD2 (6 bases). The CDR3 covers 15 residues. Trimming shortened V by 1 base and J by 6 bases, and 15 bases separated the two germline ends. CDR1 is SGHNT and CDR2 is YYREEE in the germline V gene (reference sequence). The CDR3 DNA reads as TGTGCCAGCAGCTTGACCTACGGGGGTTCCGATACGCAGTATTTT. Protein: CASSLTYGGSDTQYF. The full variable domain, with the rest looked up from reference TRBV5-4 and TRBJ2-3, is ETGVTQSPTHLIKTRGQQVTLRCSSQSGHNTVSWYQQALGQGPQFIFQYYREEENGRGNFPPRFSGLQFPNYSSELNVNALELDDSALYLCASSLTYGGSDTQYFGPGTRLTVL.

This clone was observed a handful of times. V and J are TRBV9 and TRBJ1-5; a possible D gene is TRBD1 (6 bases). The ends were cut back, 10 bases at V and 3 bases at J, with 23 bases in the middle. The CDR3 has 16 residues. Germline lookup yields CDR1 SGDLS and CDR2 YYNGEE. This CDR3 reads CASTFWGPFDNQPQHF. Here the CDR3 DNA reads TGTGCCTCCACCTTTTGGGGGCCCTTCGACAATCAGCCCCAGCATTTT.

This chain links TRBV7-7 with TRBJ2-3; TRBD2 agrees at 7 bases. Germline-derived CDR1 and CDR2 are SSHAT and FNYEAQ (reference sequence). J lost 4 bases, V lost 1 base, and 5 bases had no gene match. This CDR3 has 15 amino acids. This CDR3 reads CASSLGAGEADTQYF. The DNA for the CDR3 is TGTGCCAGCAGCTTAGGCGCGGGGGAAGCAGATACGCAGTATTTT.

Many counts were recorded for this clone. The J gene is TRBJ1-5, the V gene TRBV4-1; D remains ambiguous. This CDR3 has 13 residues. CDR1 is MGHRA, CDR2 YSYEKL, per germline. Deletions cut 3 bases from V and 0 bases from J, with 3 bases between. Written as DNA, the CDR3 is TGCGCCAGCAGCCAGAGTAGCAATCAGCCCCAGCATTTT. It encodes CASSQSSNQPQHF.

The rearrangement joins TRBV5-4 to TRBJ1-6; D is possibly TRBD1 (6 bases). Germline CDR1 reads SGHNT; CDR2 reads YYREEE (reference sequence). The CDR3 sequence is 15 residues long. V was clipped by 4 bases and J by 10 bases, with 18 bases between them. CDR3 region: CASSLLGPGGSPLHF. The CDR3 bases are TGTGCCAGCAGCCTCTTGGGGCCGGGGGGCTCACCCCTCCACTTT.

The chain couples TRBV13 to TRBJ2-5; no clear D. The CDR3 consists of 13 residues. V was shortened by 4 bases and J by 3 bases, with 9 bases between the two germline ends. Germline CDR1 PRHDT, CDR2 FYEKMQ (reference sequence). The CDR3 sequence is CASSYMSKETQYF. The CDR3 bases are TGTGCCAGCAGCTATATGTCTAAAGAGACCCAGTACTTC.

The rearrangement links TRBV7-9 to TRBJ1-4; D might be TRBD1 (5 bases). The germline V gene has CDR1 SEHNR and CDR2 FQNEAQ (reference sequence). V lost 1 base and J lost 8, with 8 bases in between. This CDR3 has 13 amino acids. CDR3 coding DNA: TGTGCCAGCAGCTTAGGGGCAGGGGAAAAACTGTTTTTT. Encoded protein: CASSLGAGEKLFF.

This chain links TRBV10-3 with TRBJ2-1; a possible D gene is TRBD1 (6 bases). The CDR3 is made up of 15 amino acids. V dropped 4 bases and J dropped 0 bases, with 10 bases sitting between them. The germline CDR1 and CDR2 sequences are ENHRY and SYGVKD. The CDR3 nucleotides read TGTGCCATCAGTGTTCAGGGGAGCTCCTACAATGAGCAGTTCTTC. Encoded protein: CAISVQGSSYNEQFF.

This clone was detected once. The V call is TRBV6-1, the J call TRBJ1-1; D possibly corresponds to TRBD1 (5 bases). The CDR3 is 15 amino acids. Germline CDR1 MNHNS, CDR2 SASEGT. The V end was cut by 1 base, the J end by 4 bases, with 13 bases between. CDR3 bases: TGTGCCAGCAGTGAAGTGGGGGGAGAGGGCACTGAAGCTTTCTTT. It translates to CASSEVGGEGTEAFF.

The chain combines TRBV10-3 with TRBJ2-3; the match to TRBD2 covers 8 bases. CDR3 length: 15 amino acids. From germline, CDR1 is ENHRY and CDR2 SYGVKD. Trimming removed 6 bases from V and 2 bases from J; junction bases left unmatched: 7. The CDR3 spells CAISETTSDTDTQYF. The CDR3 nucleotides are TGTGCCATCAGCGAAACGACTAGCGACACAGATACGCAGTATTTT.

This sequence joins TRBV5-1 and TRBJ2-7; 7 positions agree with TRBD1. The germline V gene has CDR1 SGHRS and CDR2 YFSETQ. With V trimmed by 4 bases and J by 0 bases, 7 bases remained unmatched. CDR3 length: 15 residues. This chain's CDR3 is CASSPGWDSSYEQYF. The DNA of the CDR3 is TGCGCCAGCAGCCCGGGGTGGGACAGCTCCTACGAGCAGTACTTC.

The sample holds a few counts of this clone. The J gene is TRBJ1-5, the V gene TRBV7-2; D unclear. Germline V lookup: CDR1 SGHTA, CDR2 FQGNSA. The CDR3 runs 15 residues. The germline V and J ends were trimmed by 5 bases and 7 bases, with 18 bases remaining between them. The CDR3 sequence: CASSPYNIGGQPQHF. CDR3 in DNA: TGTGCCAGCAGCCCATATAACATAGGCGGACAGCCCCAGCATTTT. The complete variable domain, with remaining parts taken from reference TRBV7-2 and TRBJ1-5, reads GAGVSQSPSNKVTEKGKDVELRCDPISGHTALYWYRQSLGQGLEFLIYFQGNSAPDKSGLPSDRFSAERTGGSVSTLTIQRTQQEDSAVYLCASSPYNIGGQPQHFGDGTRLSIL.

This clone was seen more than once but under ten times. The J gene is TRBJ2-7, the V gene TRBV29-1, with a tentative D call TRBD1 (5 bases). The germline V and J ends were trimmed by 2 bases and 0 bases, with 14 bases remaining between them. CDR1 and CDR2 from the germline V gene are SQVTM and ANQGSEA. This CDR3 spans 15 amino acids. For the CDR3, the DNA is TGCAGCGTTGAAAGGCAGGGCACCCTCTCCTACGAGCAGTACTTC. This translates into CSVERQGTLSYEQYF.

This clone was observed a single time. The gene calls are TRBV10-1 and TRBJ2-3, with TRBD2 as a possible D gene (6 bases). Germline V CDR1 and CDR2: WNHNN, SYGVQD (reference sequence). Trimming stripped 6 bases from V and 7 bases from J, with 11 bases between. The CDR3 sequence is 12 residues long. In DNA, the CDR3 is TGCGCCAGCAGCCGGGAGCTAAATACGCAGTATTTT. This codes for CASSRELNTQYF.

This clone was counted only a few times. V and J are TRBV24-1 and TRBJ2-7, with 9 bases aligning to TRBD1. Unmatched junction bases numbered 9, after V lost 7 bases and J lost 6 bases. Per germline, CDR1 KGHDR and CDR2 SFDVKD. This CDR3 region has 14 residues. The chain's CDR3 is CATSHRDREGEQYF. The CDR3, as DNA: TGTGCCACCAGCCACCGGGACAGGGAGGGCGAGCAGTACTTC.

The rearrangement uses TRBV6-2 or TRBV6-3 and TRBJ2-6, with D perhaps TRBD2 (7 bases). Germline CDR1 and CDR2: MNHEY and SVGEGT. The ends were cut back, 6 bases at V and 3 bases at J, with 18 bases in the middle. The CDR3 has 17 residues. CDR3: CASSTGGGTLGANVLTF. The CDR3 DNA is TGTGCCAGCAGCACGGGGGGCGGGACGCTTGGGGCCAACGTCCTGACTTTC.

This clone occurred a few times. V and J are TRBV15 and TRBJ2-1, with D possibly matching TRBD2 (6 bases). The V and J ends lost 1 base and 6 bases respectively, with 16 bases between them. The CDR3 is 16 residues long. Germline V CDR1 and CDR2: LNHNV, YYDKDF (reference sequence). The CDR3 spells CATSRAGRPVLNEQFF. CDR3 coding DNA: TGTGCCACCAGCAGAGCTGGGAGGCCCGTCCTCAATGAGCAGTTCTTC.

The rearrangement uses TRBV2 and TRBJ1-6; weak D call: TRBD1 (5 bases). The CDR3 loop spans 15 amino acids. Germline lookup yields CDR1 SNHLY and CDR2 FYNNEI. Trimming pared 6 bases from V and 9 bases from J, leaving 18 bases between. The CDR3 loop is CASSPVGEGVSPLHF. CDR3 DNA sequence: TGTGCCAGCAGCCCGGTAGGTGAAGGGGTTTCACCCCTCCACTTT.

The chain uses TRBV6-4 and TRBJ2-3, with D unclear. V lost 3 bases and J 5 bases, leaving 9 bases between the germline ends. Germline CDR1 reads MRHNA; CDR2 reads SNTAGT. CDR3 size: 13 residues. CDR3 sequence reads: CASSEKERDTQYF. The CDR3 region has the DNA TGTGCCAGCAGTGAGAAGGAGCGAGATACGCAGTATTTT.

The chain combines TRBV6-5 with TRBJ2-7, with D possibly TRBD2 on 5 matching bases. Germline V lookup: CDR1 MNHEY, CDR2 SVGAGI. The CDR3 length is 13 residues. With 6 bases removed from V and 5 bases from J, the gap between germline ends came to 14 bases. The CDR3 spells CASRFPGRDEQYF. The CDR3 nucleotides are TGTGCCAGCAGATTCCCGGGAAGGGACGAGCAGTACTTC.